Following are 3 T cell receptor beta chains from one sample sequenced in a study of blood T cell repertoires in COVID-19. Profiled with immunoSEQ multiplex PCR; TCRdb holds only in-frame clones, not every one. This repertoire shows a few hundred thousand clones, under 95% found once; its top ten account for roughly 20%. Sequencing was done on a sample of PBMCs or T cells enriched from blood (not recorded which). The receptor source for this set is a woman in her 30s who had recovered from COVID-19.

The chain joins TRBV3-1 (or the pseudogene TRBV3-2) to TRBJ1-2; D not certain. Trimming shortened V by 3 bases and J by 3 bases, and 14 bases separated the two germline ends. The CDR3 spans 15 residues. Germline CDR1 reads LGHDT; CDR2 reads YNNKEL (reference sequence). The chain's CDR3 is CASSQAAEGDYGYTF. In nucleotides, the CDR3 is TGTGCCAGCAGCCAGGCGGCTGAGGGTGACTATGGCTACACCTTC.

The chain carries TRBV2 and TRBJ1-1; 9 nucleotides agree with TRBD1. Losses at the gene ends were 7 bases for V and 10 bases for J; bases not matched to a gene: 4. The CDR3 consists of 11 residues. The germline V gene has CDR1 SNHLY and CDR2 FYNNEI. The CDR3 loop reads CASNRGRGAFF. The CDR3 DNA is TGTGCCAGCAACAGGGGGCGCGGAGCTTTCTTT.

V and J are TRBV6-4 and TRBJ2-1, with D possibly TRBD2 on 6 matching bases. Trimming left V 10 bases short and J 6 bases short, with 22 bases between. The length of the CDR3 is 15 residues. Germline V gene lookup returns CDR1 MRHNA and CDR2 SNTAGT. The CDR3 sequence: CATTPEEGVFNEQFF. In DNA form, the CDR3 reads TGTGCCACCACACCCGAGGAGGGAGTGTTCAATGAGCAGTTCTTC.